Shown below are 12 T cell receptor beta chains from a single sample sequenced in a study of blood T cells in healthy people across ages. Primed by a sample-barcoded 5' primer and a J-beta primer mix, a second PCR proceeded for about 6 to 11 cycles. TCRdb analysed the 5' RACE reads with MiXCR anew, one entry per CDR3 protein. The sample has some 1.4 million distinct CDR3 sequences, 42% seen once. The sequenced sample consisted of blood. The receptors were sampled from a woman aged 18-29 years in good health.

The rearrangement uses TRBV11-2 and TRBJ2-7; possibly TRBD2 for D (5 bases). CDR1 is SGHAT and CDR2 is FQNNGV in the germline V gene. The V end lost 4 bases, the J end lost 0 bases, and 13 bases lay between the germline ends. The CDR3 spans 15 residues. In nucleotides, the CDR3 is TGTGCCAGCAGCTCGGCAGTTGGGAGCTCCTACGAGCAGTACTTC. Translating gives CASSSAVGSSYEQYF. Filled out from reference TRBV11-2 and TRBJ2-7, the complete variable domain reads EAGVAQSPRYKIIEKRQSVAFWCNPISGHATLYWYQQILGQGPKLLIQFQNNGVVDDSQLPKDRFSAERLKGVDSTLKIQPAKLEDSAVYLCASSSAVGSSYEQYFGPGTRLTVT.

A note on this clonotype: This sequence may be a read error, since a much larger clone differs from it by one base. The rearrangement links TRBV7-2 to TRBJ2-7; TRBD2 might be the D (5 bases). Germline CDR1 and CDR2: SGHTA and FQGNSA. The CDR3 length is 14 residues. The germline V and J ends were trimmed by 5 bases and 6 bases, with 17 bases remaining between them. The CDR3 protein is CASSPTGGTGEQYF. In DNA form, the CDR3 reads TGTGCCAGCAGCCCCACCGGAGGTACGGGCGAGCAGTACTTC.

The V gene is TRBV6-1, the J gene TRBJ2-7, with no clear D. Trimming left V 5 bases short and J 2 bases short, with 16 bases between. Per germline, CDR1 MNHNS and CDR2 SASEGT. The CDR3 loop spans 15 amino acids. The DNA for the CDR3 is TGTGCCAGCAGTCCAATGGGCCTTGCGGCCTACGAGCAGTACTTC. It codes for CASSPMGLAAYEQYF.

In this sample, this clonotype turned up a few times. The gene calls are TRBV27 and TRBJ2-1, with 7 bases identical to TRBD1. In germline, CDR1 is MNHEY, CDR2 SMNVEV (reference sequence). The CDR3 consists of 14 residues. V was pared by 5 bases and J by 7 bases, with 8 bases of the junction left unmatched. The CDR3 reads CASSTWTGYNEQFF. The DNA of the CDR3 is TGTGCCAGCAGTACCTGGACAGGATATAATGAGCAGTTCTTC.

This clonotype has more than one count but fewer than ten. This rearrangement joins TRBV29-1 to TRBJ2-7, with 10 bases matching TRBD1. The CDR3 sequence is 13 residues long. V gave up 5 bases and J gave up 5 bases; unmatched junction bases: 6. Germline V gene data show CDR1 as SQVTM and CDR2 as ANQGSEA. The CDR3 DNA reads TGCAGCGTTACCAAGACAGGGGGCCACGAGCAGTACTTC. This sequence encodes CSVTKTGGHEQYF.

The rearrangement uses TRBV2 and TRBJ2-1; unclear D gene. V was trimmed by 4 bases and J by 9 bases, leaving 10 bases between them. This CDR3 spans 12 amino acids. Germline V gene sequence: CDR1 SNHLY, CDR2 FYNNEI. CDR3 DNA: TGTGCCAGCAGTGCTAGACGGAGTGAGCAGTTCTTC. Encoded protein: CASSARRSEQFF.

V usage is TRBV6-6 and J usage is TRBJ2-5; D gene unclear. With the DNA end fitting TRBJ2-7 better, the J assignment may be wrong. The CDR3 contains 14 residues. CDR1 is MNHNY and CDR2 is SVGAGI in the germline V gene (reference sequence). CDR3 bases: TGTGCCAGCAGCCCTCGCGTCCCATCCTACGAGCAGTACTTC. It translates to CASSPRVPSYEQYF.

Of note for this clonotype: Sequence at one end of the junction differs from germline and may be a read error. The chain carries TRBV27 and TRBJ1-4, with 7 nucleotides matching TRBD1. The CDR3 contains 18 residues. Germline values: CDR1 MNHEY, CDR2 SMNVEV (reference sequence). The CDR3 loop reads CASSLSLRQGSTNEKLFF. The CDR3 DNA follows: TGTGCCAGCAGTCTATCCCTCCGACAGGGATCAACTAATGAAAAACTGTTTTTT. The full variable domain, with the rest looked up from reference TRBV27 and TRBJ1-4, is EAQVTQNPRYLITVTGKKLTVTCSQNMNHEYMSWYRQDPGLGLRQIYYSMNVEVTDKGDVPEGYKVSRKEKRNFPLILESPSPNQTSLYFCASSLSLRQGSTNEKLFFGSGTQLSVL.

This sequence joins TRBV7-2 and TRBJ1-5; D ambiguous. This CDR3 has 15 amino acids. Germline values: CDR1 SGHTA, CDR2 FQGNSA. Deletions cut 4 bases from V and 0 bases from J, with 10 bases between. CDR3 sequence (DNA): TGTGCCAGCAGCTCGCGGACGGATAGCAATCAGCCCCAGCATTTT. Residues: CASSSRTDSNQPQHF.

The rearrangement uses TRBV18 and TRBJ2-7, with 9 nucleotides matching TRBD1. CDR1 KGHSH and CDR2 LQKENI come from the germline V gene. The CDR3 covers 17 residues. V lost 6 bases, J lost 1 base, and 13 bases stayed unmatched. CDR3 DNA sequence: TGTGCCAGCTCCCGCTACACTGGTGGGACAGGGTCCTACGAGCAGTACTTC. Encoded protein: CASSRYTGGTGSYEQYF.

Notes on this clonotype: At one end, the junction sequence differs from germline, possibly due to a read error. The chain combines TRBV7-2 with TRBJ2-3; 9 bases are a match to TRBD2. The CDR3 length is 16 residues. CDR1 is SGHTA, CDR2 FQGNSA, per germline. CDR3 protein: CASSPRGGLNTDTRYF. The DNA for the CDR3 is TGTGCCAGCAGCCCGCGGGGGGGCCTTAACACAGATACGCGGTATTTT.

This rearrangement joins TRBV29-1 to TRBJ2-2; no firm D call. V lost 4 bases and J 4 bases, leaving 4 bases between the germline ends. This CDR3 spans 11 amino acids. Germline V gene sequence: CDR1 SQVTM, CDR2 ANQGSEA. The CDR3 nucleotides read TGCAGCGTTGGCAGCACCGGGGAGCTGTTTTTT. It is translated as CSVGSTGELFF.